This TCR beta chain was sequenced in a study of blood T cell repertoires in COVID-19. Study background: Some COVID-19 samples were acute and others convalescent; all came from the United States, Italy and Spain. Sources were T cells, B-cell-depleted T cells, or PBMCs; the material itself was cDNA or gDNA.

Germline loops: CDR1 SGHTA, CDR2 FQGTGA. The CDR3 runs to 17 residues. V was pared by 2 bases and J by 8 bases, with 21 bases between. How the authors handled the data: Reference gene primers were amplified, and this amplification served to estimate nucleated cell counts. Measured with immunoSEQ multiplex PCR; TCRdb has only the in-frame clones, and not every one. The V and J calls and clone size were taken over from that table, and D and trimming were inferred from the DNA. Among 75,000 to 80,000 clones listed, 75% to 90% were seen once. This TCR derives from a human donor in a cohort sampled during active COVID-19. The material sequenced was peripheral blood. The chain couples TRBV7-3 to TRBJ2-2, with D tentatively TRBD2 (5 bases). CDR3 region: CASSLGWGSDGPGELFF. DNA of the CDR3: TGTGCCAGCAGCTTAGGGTGGGGTAGCGATGGACCGGGGGAGCTGTTTTTT.